The source of this TCR beta chain is a study of Graves' ophthalmopathy and Graves' hyperthyroidism. The study amplified TCR beta CDR3 regions using RNA transcripts. Following a first-round RT-PCR that used HTBI primers, a second-round multiplex PCR was carried out. MiXCR, applied by TCRdb to the multiplex PCR reads, yields one record per CDR3 protein. The top ten hold around 47% of the sample, which has hundreds of thousands of distinct CDR3 sequences, about 47% seen once. CDR1 and CDR2 from the germline V gene are ENHRY and SYGVKD. V gave up 10 bases and J gave up 7 bases; unmatched junction bases: 3. The CDR3 runs to 11 residues.

The clonotype was recovered from an adult man with Graves' ophthalmopathy. The specimen was peripheral blood. This rearrangement joins TRBV10-3 to TRBJ1-2, with 10 positions matching TRBD1. CDR3 amino acids: CASRQGAGYTF. The CDR3 DNA sequence: TGTGCCAGCAGACAGGGGGCTGGCTACACCTTC.